These 6 T cell receptor beta chains were sequenced from one sample in a study of brain T cells in children with intractable seizures. Time point noted: blood from clinic visit 5 months post-surgery; TSC patient then seizure free. The data were produced by immunoSEQ multiplex PCR, yet TCRdb's version contains in-frame clones alone and is incomplete. The sample lists a few hundred thousand clones, 93% occurring once. Source: peripheral blood, taken less than 6 months after surgery. Every receptor here comes from a boy younger than two with tuberous sclerosis and intractable seizures.

This clone appeared a few times. The rearrangement uses TRBV28 and TRBJ1-3; 7 bases are a match to TRBD1. From germline, CDR1 is MDHEN and CDR2 SYDVKM. V gave up 7 bases and J gave up 0 bases; unmatched junction bases: 6. The CDR3 consists of 15 residues. In DNA, the CDR3 is TGTGCCAGCAACCCAGGGGGGAGCTCTGGAAACACCATATATTTT. This sequence encodes CASNPGGSSGNTIYF.

This rearrangement joins TRBV7-3 to TRBJ2-1; 9 bases match TRBD2. V trimming: 4 bases; J trimming: 10 bases; junction bases outside the gene matches: 11. CDR3 length: 15 residues. CDR1 and CDR2 (germline): SGHTA, FQGTGA. CDR3 residues: CASSYRAGTSREQFF. The CDR3 nucleotides read TGTGCCAGCAGCTATCGCGCCGGGACTAGCAGGGAGCAGTTCTTC.

V usage is TRBV5-6 and J usage is TRBJ2-7; 10 nucleotides match TRBD2. The CDR3 has 17 residues. Germline V gene sequence: CDR1 SGHDT, CDR2 YYEEEE. V was pared by 1 base and J by 0 bases, with 7 bases of the junction left unmatched. The CDR3 region has the DNA TGTGCCAGCAGCTTGCTACTAGCGGGAAATTACTCCTACGAGCAGTACTTC. It yields the protein CASSLLLAGNYSYEQYF. Supplemented by reference TRBV5-6 and TRBJ2-7, the full variable domain reads DAGVTQSPTHLIKTRGQQVTLRCSPKSGHDTVSWYQQALGQGPQFIFQYYEEEERQRGNFPDRFSGHQFPNYSSELNVNALLLGDSALYLCASSLLLAGNYSYEQYFGPGTRLTVT.

The chain recombines TRBV15 with TRBJ2-7; either TRBD1 or TRBD2 may supply D (5 bases each). The CDR3 spans 15 residues. Deletions cut 3 bases from V and 6 bases from J, with 18 bases between. Germline CDR1 LNHNV, CDR2 YYDKDF (reference sequence). The CDR3 loop is CATSSRPGSLAEQYF. The CDR3, as DNA: TGTGCCACCAGCAGTCGGCCAGGGAGCCTAGCCGAGCAGTACTTC. Looking up the rest from reference TRBV15 and TRBJ2-7 gives the full variable domain: DAMVIQNPRYQVTQFGKPVTLSCSQTLNHNVMYWYQQKSSQAPKLLFHYYDKDFNNEADTPDNFQSRRPNTSFCFLDIRSPGLGDTAMYLCATSSRPGSLAEQYFGPGTRLTVT.

V is TRBV7-2 and J is TRBJ2-7; D remains unclear. Trimming took off 4 bases at V and 3 bases at J, with 10 bases between the two ends. This CDR3 is built from 13 residues. Germline CDR1 SGHTA, CDR2 FQGNSA. CDR3: CASSSDVYYEQYF. In nucleotides, the CDR3 is TGTGCCAGCAGCTCGGACGTCTACTACGAGCAGTACTTC.

The V call is TRBV4-1, the J call TRBJ2-5; 10 nucleotides match TRBD2. There are 15 residues in the CDR3. Germline loops: CDR1 MGHRA, CDR2 YSYEKL. V gave up 5 bases and J gave up 5 bases; unmatched junction bases: 8. The CDR3 here is CASSKSSGSTETQYF. Written as DNA, the CDR3 is TGCGCCAGCAGCAAGTCTAGCGGGAGTACGGAGACCCAGTACTTC.